This T cell receptor (beta chain) stems from a study of T cell responses to AZD1222 COVID-19 vaccine. Study findings and constraints: Vaccination with two AZD1222 doses was followed by a rise in Spike-specific TCR breadth and depth.

On this clone itself: The antigen remains unidentified.

Some clones are missing from TCRdb's copy, which holds only in-frame ones; the method was immunoSEQ multiplex PCR. The sample yields roughly 120,000 clones, approximately 83% seen once. The germline CDR1 and CDR2 sequences are KGHSH and LQKENI. The CDR3 length is 15 residues. V gave up 4 bases and J gave up 4 bases; unmatched junction bases: 7. The receptor was derived from an adult in good health. Source: peripheral blood, taken on day 0 of AZD1222 vaccination. This chain links TRBV18 with TRBJ1-3; 7 nucleotides match TRBD1. The CDR3 sequence is CASSLDRVFGNTIYF. DNA of the CDR3: TGTGCCAGCTCACTAGACAGGGTCTTCGGAAACACCATATATTTT.